The 29 T cell receptor beta chains below come from one sample, sequenced in a study of cytomegalovirus exposure and HLA in healthy donors. The study ran its PCR with 60 Vbeta and 13 Jbeta primers. TCRdb keeps only in-frame clones here, not all; method: immunoSEQ multiplex PCR. This sample has about 190,000 clones, with roughly 75% found just once. The sequenced sample was PBMCs. The receptors were sampled from a young man in good health and CMV-seropositive.

V gene TRBV6-5 combines with J gene TRBJ2-5; the D gene is possibly TRBD2 (6 bases). V was trimmed by 2 bases and J by 5 bases, leaving 12 bases between them. This CDR3 comprises 14 residues. The germline CDR1 and CDR2 sequences are MNHEY and SVGAGI. The CDR3 protein is CASSYQGGSETQYF. Here the CDR3 DNA reads TGTGCCAGCAGTTACCAGGGAGGAAGCGAGACCCAGTACTTC.

The chain uses TRBV4-1 and TRBJ1-2; 7 nucleotides match TRBD1. The V gene end was trimmed by 3 bases and the J gene end by 8 bases; junction bases not matched to a gene: 3. In germline, CDR1 is MGHRA, CDR2 YSYEKL. CDR3 length equals 12 residues. The CDR3 loop reads CASSQDRYGYTF. CDR3 DNA sequence: TGCGCCAGCAGCCAGGACAGGTACGGCTACACCTTC.

The J gene is TRBJ1-5, the V gene TRBV6-1; 7 positions agree with TRBD1. CDR3 length equals 15 residues. J gave up 2 bases and V 5 bases, and 6 bases lay outside the gene matches. Germline CDR1 is MNHNS and CDR2 is SASEGT. CDR3 in DNA: TGTGCCAGCAGTTCACAGGGGTTGGGCAATCAGCCCCAGCATTTT. It yields the protein CASSSQGLGNQPQHF.

V and J are TRBV7-8 and TRBJ2-7, with a weak D call TRBD1 (7 bases). This CDR3 has 17 residues. Germline assignment: CDR1 SGHVS and CDR2 FQNEAQ. V lost 5 bases to trimming and J lost 3 bases, with 23 bases between them. As DNA, the CDR3 is TGTGCCAGCAGCGTAACCCTAGGGAGGACAGGTGACTACGAGCAGTACTTC. It translates to CASSVTLGRTGDYEQYF.

This clone was detected once. The V call is TRBV6-4, the J call TRBJ2-3; possible D gene TRBD1, 6 bases. The CDR3 totals 14 residues. Per the germline V gene, CDR1 is MRHNA and CDR2 is SNTAGT. Trimming shortened V by 4 bases and J by 3 bases, and 11 bases separated the two germline ends. In DNA, the CDR3 is TGTGCCAGCAGTGTGGGGGCAGGAACAGATACGCAGTATTTT. Translated, it gives CASSVGAGTDTQYF.

The chain combines TRBV29-1 with TRBJ1-4; D not resolved. The germline V gene has CDR1 SQVTM and CDR2 ANQGSEA. The CDR3 spans 13 residues. Deletions cut 3 bases from V and 4 bases from J, with 9 bases between. Written as DNA, the CDR3 is TGCAGCGTTGACATTGGCAGTAATGAAAAACTGTTTTTT. Translated: CSVDIGSNEKLFF.

This chain joins TRBV14 and TRBJ2-2; D call uncertain. V was clipped by 3 bases and J by 4 bases, with 9 bases between them. This CDR3 comprises 14 residues. CDR1 and CDR2 from the germline V gene are SGHDN and FVKESK. The CDR3 bases are TGTGCCAGCAGCCAGATTGGGCCCACCGGGGAGCTGTTTTTT. This codes for CASSQIGPTGELFF.

V gene TRBV11-3 combines with J gene TRBJ1-1; weak D call: TRBD1 (6 bases). Deletions cut 3 bases from V and 1 base from J, with 6 bases between. Per germline, CDR1 SGHNT and CDR2 YENEEA. The CDR3 runs 13 residues. The CDR3 loop is CASSLGANTEAFF. The CDR3, as DNA: TGTGCCAGCAGCTTGGGGGCGAACACTGAAGCTTTCTTT.

The chain recombines TRBV11-1 with TRBJ1-2; the D gene is possibly TRBD1 (6 bases). The CDR3 consists of 12 residues. The V gene's germline CDR1 is SGHAT and CDR2 FQDESV (reference sequence). Trimming took 5 bases from V and 8 from J, leaving 12 bases between them. This CDR3 reads CASSAPGEGYTF. The CDR3 DNA reads TGTGCCAGCAGCGCCCCAGGGGAAGGCTACACCTTC.

J is TRBJ2-7 and V is TRBV7-2, with TRBD2 as a possible D gene (5 bases). The CDR3 totals 12 residues. Germline CDR1 reads SGHTA; CDR2 reads FQGNSA. The V end was cut by 5 bases, the J end by 3 bases, with 8 bases between. DNA for the CDR3: TGTGCCAGCAGCGCCAGCGGCTACGAGCAGTACTTC. Protein sequence: CASSASGYEQYF.

This clone was observed once. The chain links TRBV28 to TRBJ1-1; the match to TRBD1 covers 8 bases. The CDR3 loop spans 15 amino acids. V was clipped by 2 bases and J by 8 bases; unmatched bases: 10. Looked up from germline, CDR1 is MDHEN and CDR2 is SYDVKM. CDR3 residues: CASSLVDRGFREAFF. DNA of the CDR3: TGTGCCAGCAGTTTAGTAGACAGGGGATTTCGGGAAGCTTTCTTT.

V usage is TRBV28 and J usage is TRBJ1-1; 7 bases line up with TRBD1. Trimming at V came to 6 bases and at J to 3 bases, leaving 10 bases not matched to a gene. Germline values: CDR1 MDHEN, CDR2 SYDVKM. This CDR3 region has 15 residues. The CDR3 loop is CASSSSGQGDTEAFF. CDR3 sequence (DNA): TGTGCCAGCAGCAGTTCGGGTCAGGGGGACACTGAAGCTTTCTTT.

This chain links TRBV4-3 with TRBJ2-3, with 9 positions matching TRBD2. The CDR3 runs to 16 residues. Losses at the gene ends were 3 bases for V and 1 base for J; bases not matched to a gene: 5. Per germline, CDR1 LGHNA and CDR2 YSLEER. CDR3: CASSQYAGGGTDTQYF. The DNA for the CDR3 is TGCGCCAGCAGCCAGTACGCGGGGGGGGGCACAGATACGCAGTATTTT.

The chain recombines TRBV11-2 with TRBJ2-5, with TRBD2 matching 11 bases. V was clipped by 5 bases and J by 3 bases; unmatched bases: 11. The CDR3 totals 17 residues. Germline CDR1 reads SGHAT; CDR2 reads FQNNGV. DNA for the CDR3: TGTGCCAGCAGCCCTGGGGTAGCGGGAGGGCGGGAAGAGACCCAGTACTTC. As protein: CASSPGVAGGREETQYF.

With respect to this clone: The same CDR3 can be traced to other DNA sequences in this sample. The genes are TRBV5-1 and TRBJ1-2; possibly TRBD1 for D (5 bases). Germline CDR1 is SGHRS and CDR2 is YFSETQ. The CDR3 is 12 residues long. V shed 5 bases and J shed 2 bases, with 7 bases lying between them. In DNA, the CDR3 is TGCGCCAGCAGTGACAGCAACTATGGCTACACCTTC. It codes for CASSDSNYGYTF.

This clone has only a few counts. V usage is TRBV7-2 and J usage is TRBJ2-7, with D possibly matching TRBD2 (5 bases). The CDR3 loop spans 15 amino acids. Between the trimmed V and J ends, which lost 5 bases and 7 bases, there was a span of 21 bases. CDR1 is SGHTA and CDR2 is FQGNSA in the germline V gene. The CDR3 spells CASSPVSGSQWEQYF. The CDR3 DNA is TGTGCCAGCAGCCCCGTATCGGGGTCCCAGTGGGAGCAGTACTTC.

This clone was recorded a few times. V usage is TRBV4-3 and J usage is TRBJ1-1; the match to TRBD1 covers 8 bases. Trimming cost V 0 bases and J 0 bases; bases outside gene matches: 6. There are 17 residues in the CDR3. Germline V gene lookup returns CDR1 LGHNA and CDR2 YSLEER. The CDR3 sequence: CASSQDLQGVMNTEAFF. CDR3 nucleotides: TGCGCCAGCAGCCAAGATTTACAGGGGGTTATGAACACTGAAGCTTTCTTT.

CDR3: CAPTRGRREQYF. The CDR3 region has the DNA TGTGCCCCTACCCGGGGGAGGAGAGAGCAGTACTTC. The chain couples TRBV5-8 to TRBJ2-7; D is possibly TRBD2 (6 bases). Between the trimmed V and J ends, which lost 10 bases and 7 bases, there was a span of 18 bases. The CDR3 runs to 12 residues. CDR1 is SGHTS, CDR2 YDEGEE, per germline.

The rearrangement joins TRBV30 to TRBJ2-7, with TRBD2 identical over 8 bases. The CDR3 sequence is 14 residues long. Germline V gene data show CDR1 as GTSNPN and CDR2 as SVGIG (reference sequence). After removal of 1 base from V and 3 bases from J, the junction contained 5 bases not matched to a gene. For the CDR3, the DNA is TGTGCCTGGAGTGCACGGGGGGGCAGCTACGAGCAGTACTTC. It translates to CAWSARGGSYEQYF.

The CDR3 here is CASSLGTGQTYEQYF. The CDR3 DNA is TGCGCCAGCAGCTTGGGCACGGGTCAAACCTACGAGCAGTACTTC. This chain links TRBV5-1 with TRBJ2-7, with unresolved D. The CDR3 contains 15 residues. CDR1 and CDR2 (germline): SGHRS, YFSETQ. Trimming cost V 0 bases and J 2 bases, with 12 bases left between them.

The CDR3 sequence: CASSLTPGGNEKLFF. The CDR3 DNA reads TGCGCCAGCAGCTTGACGCCGGGAGGGAATGAAAAACTGTTTTTT. V is TRBV5-1 and J is TRBJ1-4; D gene uncertain. Germline V lookup: CDR1 SGHRS, CDR2 YFSETQ. This CDR3 has 15 amino acids. Trimming removed 1 base from V and 5 bases from J, with 12 bases in between.

The chain uses TRBV11-2 and TRBJ1-1, with TRBD1 matching 7 bases. Germline CDR1 is SGHAT and CDR2 is FQNNGV. CDR3 length: 13 residues. The junction had 3 bases not matched to a gene; V was cut back by 4 bases and J by 4 bases. For the CDR3, the DNA is TGTGCCAGCAGCTACAGGGGCGTCACTGAAGCTTTCTTT. Its translation: CASSYRGVTEAFF. The full variable domain, rest sourced from reference TRBV11-2 and TRBJ1-1, is EAGVAQSPRYKIIEKRQSVAFWCNPISGHATLYWYQQILGQGPKLLIQFQNNGVVDDSQLPKDRFSAERLKGVDSTLKIQPAKLEDSAVYLCASSYRGVTEAFFGQGTRLTVV.

The chain carries TRBV29-1 and TRBJ2-2; the D gene is possibly TRBD2 (5 bases). Per the germline V gene, CDR1 is SQVTM and CDR2 is ANQGSEA. Trimming removed 5 bases from V and 1 base from J, with 11 bases in between. The CDR3 has 14 amino acids. CDR3 DNA: TGCAGCGTTTCGACTGGGAGGAACACCGGGGAGCTGTTTTTT. It specifies CSVSTGRNTGELFF.

This sequence joins TRBV6-5 and TRBJ2-5; D might be TRBD1 (5 bases). Deletions cut 1 base from V and 5 bases from J, with 11 bases between. Germline CDR1 reads MNHEY; CDR2 reads SVGAGI. CDR3 length: 14 residues. The DNA for the CDR3 is TGTGCCAGCAGTTACTTTCAGGGATTGGAGACCCAGTACTTC. Encoded protein: CASSYFQGLETQYF.

This clone was detected only once. This chain links TRBV5-4 with TRBJ2-7; tentatively, D is TRBD2 (5 bases). Trimming pared 4 bases from V and 0 bases from J, leaving 8 bases between. The germline gives CDR1 SGHNT, CDR2 YYREEE (reference sequence). The CDR3 runs to 13 residues. In DNA form, the CDR3 reads TGTGCCAGCAGCCCGGGAAGCTCCTACGAGCAGTACTTC. This gives the protein CASSPGSSYEQYF.

The chain uses TRBV6-1 and TRBJ1-6; 9 positions agree with TRBD1. With V trimmed by 9 bases and J by 9 bases, 6 bases remained unmatched. CDR1 and CDR2 from the germline V gene are MNHNS and SASEGT. The CDR3 is 13 residues long. CDR3 bases: TGTGCCAGTAAACAGGGGGCGCGTTCACCCCTCCACTTT. Its translation is CASKQGARSPLHF.

Details on this clone: At the DNA level, this CDR3 is encoded by other sequences in the same sample as well. The rearrangement links TRBV4-1 to TRBJ2-5, with 9 bases matching TRBD2. This CDR3 contains 15 residues. V was clipped by 2 bases and J by 5 bases; unmatched bases: 6. CDR1 and CDR2 (germline): MGHRA, YSYEKL. DNA for the CDR3: TGCGCCAGCAGCCAAAGTAGCGGGGGTCCGGAGACCCAGTACTTC. Protein: CASSQSSGGPETQYF.

This chain uses TRBV7-8 with TRBJ2-1, with TRBD2 matching over 12 bases. With 5 bases clipped from V and 4 bases from J, the junction kept 3 bases outside the gene matches. Germline loops: CDR1 SGHVS, CDR2 FQNEAQ. This CDR3 has 15 amino acids. The CDR3 here is CASSPGTSGYNEQFF. The CDR3 DNA follows: TGTGCCAGCAGCCCCGGGACTAGCGGGTACAATGAGCAGTTCTTC.

J is TRBJ1-4 and V is TRBV7-2; TRBD1 might be the D (6 bases). The V end lost 10 bases, the J end lost 8 bases, and 17 bases lay between the germline ends. The CDR3 is 13 residues long. CDR1 is SGHTA and CDR2 is FQGNSA in the germline V gene. CDR3 DNA: TGTGCCACCAAGGCGGGGGGGGGCGAAAAACTGTTTTTT. It specifies CATKAGGGEKLFF.